This T cell receptor (beta chain) was sequenced during a study of cytomegalovirus exposure and HLA in healthy donors. In the study overall: There were about 86 million unique TCRs (from HLA-typed donors) in an early data release. Findings and limits, study-wide: Some TCR beta chains (roughly 160 of them) were listed as cytomegalovirus-associated. Indistinguishable V segments such as TRBV6-2 and TRBV6-3 were excluded. Sequencing probably produced one cluster of sequence variants that were highly shared.

Primers included in the PCR were 60 Vbeta and 13 Jbeta primers. TCRdb keeps only in-frame clones here, not all; method: immunoSEQ multiplex PCR. The table has about 160,000 clones, roughly 80% seen once. Germline lookup yields CDR1 SEHNR and CDR2 FQNEAQ (reference sequence). The length of the CDR3 is 12 residues. V was pared by 6 bases and J by 4 bases, with 8 bases between. Points on this clone: Its antigen is currently unknown.

Sequenced: PBMCs. This sequence joins TRBV7-9 and TRBJ2-3; D uncertain. The TCR originated in a woman in her 30s in good health and CMV-seronegative. CDR3 coding DNA: TGTGCCAGCAGTTTGAGCTCAGATACGCAGTATTTT. Its translation is CASSLSSDTQYF.